The present TCR beta chain was sequenced within a study of cytomegalovirus exposure and HLA in healthy donors (dated by TCRdb to about 2017). Study-wide context: An earlier analysis of fewer than 750 of the donors reported 276 Gb of sequence data and roughly 120 million unique TCR beta sequences obtained from around 190 million T cells. An early release that covered fewer than 800 HLA-typed donors contained 300 to 350 gigabases of sequencing data and approximately 85 million unique TCR sequences. Among the roughly 400 genotyped donors, around 81% belonged to the genetic ancestry cluster associated with self-reported Caucasian donors. The study aimed to test whether cataloging public T cell receptors could reveal signatures of past pathogen exposure. The T cell repertoires of 670 or so subjects were profiled by immunosequencing and related to cytomegalovirus serostatus. Along with the approximately 620-subject first cohort, a separate validation cohort of over a hundred different subjects was used. The study combined high-throughput TCR immunosequencing, statistical association of individual TCRs with disease status, and machine learning to predict cytomegalovirus infection status. In a later analysis, previously published TCR beta repertoires from 600 to 850 donors were re-analyzed and high-resolution HLA genotyping was added so that TCR occurrence patterns could be studied. Rather than using new phenotypic data, the later analysis identified candidate immune exposures from TCR beta sequences and from how often those sequences occurred across donors. An earlier analysis of 587 of the donors used high-throughput TCR beta sequencing to judge whether each TCR beta V gene segment behaved as functional or pseudogenic. Donor age, sex, ethnicity and CMV serostatus were compiled alongside the repertoire data. A later genetic analysis used genome-wide SNP genotypes for about three fifths of the 666 donors, treating that subset as a discovery cohort. Every discovery cohort repertoire had been produced on one sequencing platform. HLA typing covered class I and class II loci at four-digit resolution. Typing coverage differed by locus: A, B, C, DRB1 and DQB1 were typed in roughly 620-630 donors, DQA1 in about 550, DPA1 in around 580, and DPB1 in just under 490. Because of strong linkage in the cohort, five DR-DQ haplotypes were treated as single units for association and clustering. Among a few hundred genotyped donors of the cohort, an average of approximately 250,000 unique TCR beta nucleotide sequences were sequenced per donor, approximately 20% of them non-productive.

The library was prepared using the immunoSEQ multiplex PCR assay. The multiplex PCR relied on a mix of 60 forward primers for TCR Vbeta segments and 13 reverse primers for TCR Jbeta segments. Amplification of the CDR3 region of rearranged TCR beta genes was performed with a multiplex PCR assay on genomic DNA. The Illumina HiSeq System was used to sequence the amplified TCR beta libraries as 87-base-pair reads. The study's own analysis went as follows. In a later analysis, roughly 80 million unique TCR beta chains were counted across the 500 to 850 repertoires, and some 10 million of these chains were shared by at least two donors. Raw reads were error-corrected and collapsed into unique sequences with a nearest-neighbor algorithm that merged closely related sequences to remove PCR and sequencing errors. Alignment of CDR3 sequences to IMGT reference sequences was used to assign V, D and J gene segments. For a sequence to be retained, a match of at least six nucleotides was required to both a V gene segment and a J gene segment. A rearrangement was called productive if the CDR3 had no stop codons and remained in frame with V and J, and every other rearrangement was called non-productive. Following IMGT convention, CDR3 was defined as the stretch from the second conserved V-encoded cysteine to the conserved J-encoded phenylalanine. The earlier analysis of about 500 of the donors excluded sequences that lacked an unambiguous match to a single V gene segment. In an earlier analysis of approximately 550 of the donors, V segments were called functional above 56.7% productive rearrangements and were called segregating when the between-donor standard deviation exceeded 5%. A statistical classification framework was built for diagnosing cytomegalovirus status from the catalog of TCR beta chain sequences. In a later analysis, TCR nucleotide sequences were compared against IMGT/GENE-DB human TR gene sequences so that V and J genes could be assigned. Using the TCRdist pipeline, a later analysis assigned CDR3 sequences along with most-parsimonious VDJ recombination scenarios. In a later analysis, each TCR beta chain was defined by its CDR3 amino acid sequence together with its V-gene family, and reads lacking a unique V-gene family were excluded. To address suspected cross-contamination and a sequencing artifact, a later analysis removed several hundred highly shared, low-generation-probability nucleotide sequences. A later analysis calculated a clonal expansion index for each public chain from normalized within-repertoire ranks of inferred template counts. In a later analysis, generation probabilities were computed using a VDJ recombination model fitted to out-of-frame rearrangements, and the results were checked against IGoR. Hypergeometric tests were used in a later analysis to score TCR-TCR, TCR-HLA and TCR-CMV co-occurrence, with a repertoire-size bias correction applied to the TCR pairs. A later analysis estimated false discovery rates by permuting HLA or CMV assignments 20 times. A later analysis grouped co-occurring TCRs with DBSCAN, adding TCRdist sequence similarity when clustering within HLA-allele-positive subsets. For co-occurrence clustering, repertoires with fewer than 30,000 or more than 120,000 public chains were excluded, along with four to six repertoires with anomalous nucleotide sharing. TCRdb retrieved this table from immuneACCESS and kept in-frame rearrangements only. Not all clones are present; in checked studies, unresolved V genes account for under half, and no reason is known for the remainder. The V and J calls and the clone size are those of that table, but D and trimming were determined from the DNA. The sample has around 130,000 clones on record, roughly 88% of them singletons. The ten largest account for 3% of the sample.

The cohort consisted of 666 healthy bone marrow donors. At the time of sampling, every cohort member was nominally healthy, though immune exposures that went unrecorded were likely present. The donor tested CMV seropositive and was one of the 289 seropositive cohort members. A peripheral blood sample was provided by each donor, and peripheral blood mononuclear cells were used for TCR beta sequencing. Genomic DNA extraction from the blood cell samples was performed with the Qiagen DNeasy Blood Extraction Kit. The CDR3 has 15 amino acids, counting the end cysteine and phenylalanine. Just CDR3 DNA is preserved here, 45 bases in frame from base 1. The germline V end is reduced by 4 bases and the J end by 4 bases; junction bases left unmatched: 9. As encoded in the germline V gene, CDR1 is LGHNA while CDR2 is YNFKEQ. Concerning this clone itself: Its recognized antigen is unknown. Per-base quality was not reported, and no clone a single base away is much larger than it.

Points the paper makes about the study in general: While some public TCRs were present in many individuals, most TCR sequences turned up only very rarely across donors. A further reported finding was that TCR beta sequences accurately predicted the HLA-A and HLA-B alleles for most subjects in the first cohort. Presence/absence analyses assumed roughly uniform sequencing depth across donors, an assumption that may not hold. A later analysis found that HLA-associated TCR beta chains were more clonally expanded and had lower generation probabilities than equally common non-associated chains. The authors suggested that the approach could potentially be extended to other disease states and immunological phenotypes. In a later analysis, the rate of TCR association differed among HLA loci, with DRB1 alleles having the most associated TCRs and HLA-C alleles having the fewest. Because counts were too low, roughly 18 rarely observed V segments, including chromosome 9 orphons, were left out of the earlier analysis of 587 of the donors. In the study, approximately 160 TCR beta chains were listed as associated with cytomegalovirus. When HLA alleles, especially DR and DQ, strongly co-occurred, attributing TCR associations to individual alleles was difficult. Broadly in line with IMGT annotations, most TCR beta V segments showed up in productive rearrangements about 90% or about 30% of the time in an earlier analysis of a few hundred of the donors. According to a later genetic analysis, donors in an Asian-associated ancestry cluster had fewer N-insertions in productive TCRs than the approximately 700-donor mean. Because HLA typing was unavailable for some donors at each locus, only the typed subset was used in association tests. CMV serostatus was the only immune exposure information available for the cohort. According to a later analysis, most CMV-associated TCR beta chains appeared to be HLA-restricted, and the HLA associations seemed to be driven largely by CMV exposure. Specific HLA alleles were associated with 15,000 to 20,000 TCR beta sequences at a false discovery rate of 0.05 in a later analysis. This cohort had only TCR beta chains sequenced, and the lack of alpha or paired-chain data limited which features could be detected. Linkage disequilibrium might explain the correlated functional status among segregating V segments, but an unknown experimental factor could not be ruled out. Some IMGT-functional V segments, including TRBV6-2 and TRBV6-3, could not be told apart with the 87-base-pair reads, so those segments were excluded. Cytomegalovirus status was reported to be diagnosed by the classifier with high specificity and sensitivity in both the original and validation cohorts. A cluster of highly shared sequence variants was judged likely to be a technical artifact of the sequencing pipeline. A few of the identified cytomegalovirus-associated TCR beta chains were confirmed in vitro to be specific for cytomegalovirus antigens. According to a later analysis, parvovirus B19, influenza, CMV and Epstein-Barr virus appeared linked to several top co-occurrence clusters. An association between a missense DCLRE1C variant and V-gene and J-gene trimming of TCR beta chains was found in a later genetic analysis and replicated in an independent cohort.

The sequence derives from a woman in her late teens or twenties in good health and CMV-seropositive. The V gene is TRBV4-2 and the J gene is TRBJ1-1; TRBD1 matches 7 bases in the middle. Material: PBMCs. This receptor carries the CDR3 CASSLDRVGGTEAFF. The DNA sequence is as follows: TGTGCCAGCAGCCTAGACAGGGTGGGTGGCACTGAAGCTTTCTTT.